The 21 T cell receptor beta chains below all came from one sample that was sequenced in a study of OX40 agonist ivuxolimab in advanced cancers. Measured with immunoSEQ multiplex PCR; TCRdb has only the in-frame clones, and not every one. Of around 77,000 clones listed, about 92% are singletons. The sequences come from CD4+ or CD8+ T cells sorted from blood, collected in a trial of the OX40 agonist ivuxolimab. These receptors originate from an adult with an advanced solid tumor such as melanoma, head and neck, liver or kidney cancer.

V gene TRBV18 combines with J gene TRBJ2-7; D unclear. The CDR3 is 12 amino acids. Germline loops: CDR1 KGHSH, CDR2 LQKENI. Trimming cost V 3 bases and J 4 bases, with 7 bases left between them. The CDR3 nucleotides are TGTGCCAGCTCACCGGAGAAGTACGAGCAGTACTTC. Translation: CASSPEKYEQYF.

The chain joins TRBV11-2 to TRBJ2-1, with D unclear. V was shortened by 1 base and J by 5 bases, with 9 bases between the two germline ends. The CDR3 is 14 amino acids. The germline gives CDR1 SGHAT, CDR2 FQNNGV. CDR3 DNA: TGTGCCAGCAGCTTAGCTTCAGAGAACAATGAGCAGTTCTTC. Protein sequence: CASSLASENNEQFF.

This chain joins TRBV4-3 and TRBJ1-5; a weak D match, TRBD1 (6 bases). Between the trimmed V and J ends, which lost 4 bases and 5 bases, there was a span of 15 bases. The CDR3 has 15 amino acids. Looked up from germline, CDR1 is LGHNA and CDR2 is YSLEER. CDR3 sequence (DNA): TGCGCCAGCAGCCCCCGATGGGGGGGCTATCAGCCCCAGCATTTT. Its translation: CASSPRWGGYQPQHF.

CDR3 region: CASSLVAGETDTQYF. CDR3 in DNA: TGTGCCAGCAGCTTAGTAGCGGGGGAAACAGATACGCAGTATTTT. The chain uses TRBV7-2 and TRBJ2-3; TRBD2 matches 9 bases. The CDR3 is 15 residues long. Germline values: CDR1 SGHTA, CDR2 FQGNSA. The V segment lost 1 base and the J segment 3 bases; nucleotides outside the gene matches: 2.

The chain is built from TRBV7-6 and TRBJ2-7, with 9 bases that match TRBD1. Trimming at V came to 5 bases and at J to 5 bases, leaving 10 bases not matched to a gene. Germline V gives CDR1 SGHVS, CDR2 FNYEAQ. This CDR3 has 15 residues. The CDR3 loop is CASSPGTGKGNEQYF. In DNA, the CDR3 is TGTGCCAGCAGCCCCGGGACAGGGAAGGGAAACGAGCAGTACTTC.

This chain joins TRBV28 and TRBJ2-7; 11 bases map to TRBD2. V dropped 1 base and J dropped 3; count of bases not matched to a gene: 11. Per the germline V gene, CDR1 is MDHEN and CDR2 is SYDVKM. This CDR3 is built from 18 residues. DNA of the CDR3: TGTGCCAGCAGTTTATCAGGTCGCCGGGGACTAGCGGACTACGAGCAGTACTTC. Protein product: CASSLSGRRGLADYEQYF. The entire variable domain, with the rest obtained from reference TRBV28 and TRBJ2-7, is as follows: DVKVTQSSRYLVKRTGEKVFLECVQDMDHENMFWYRQDPGLGLRLIYFSYDVKMKEKGDIPEGYSVSREKKERFSLILESASTNQTSMYLCASSLSGRRGLADYEQYFGPGTRLTVT.

The CDR3 region has the DNA TGCGCCAGCAGCAGCGGGGGCAGGGCCTACGAGCAGTACTTC. Protein sequence: CASSSGGRAYEQYF. The genes are TRBV5-1 and TRBJ2-7; 8 nucleotides line up with TRBD2. Germline V gene sequence: CDR1 SGHRS, CDR2 YFSETQ. V gave up 4 bases and J gave up 2 bases; unmatched junction bases: 5. The CDR3 is 14 amino acids.

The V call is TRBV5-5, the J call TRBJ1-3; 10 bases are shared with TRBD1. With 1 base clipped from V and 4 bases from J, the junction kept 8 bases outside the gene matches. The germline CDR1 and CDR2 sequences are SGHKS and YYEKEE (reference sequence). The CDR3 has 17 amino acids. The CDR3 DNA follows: TGTGCCAGCAGCTTGACCAAAGGGACAGGGGTCGGAAACACCATATATTTT. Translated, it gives CASSLTKGTGVGNTIYF. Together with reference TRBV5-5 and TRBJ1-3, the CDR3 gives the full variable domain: DAGVTQSPTHLIKTRGQQVTLRCSPISGHKSVSWYQQVLGQGPQFIFQYYEKEERGRGNFPDRFSARQFPNYSSELNVNALLLGDSALYLCASSLTKGTGVGNTIYFGEGSWLTVV.

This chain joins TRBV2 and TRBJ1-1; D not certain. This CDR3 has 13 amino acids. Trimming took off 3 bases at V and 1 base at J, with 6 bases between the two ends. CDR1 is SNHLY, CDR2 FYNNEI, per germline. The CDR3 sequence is CASSELGNTEAFF. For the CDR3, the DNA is TGTGCCAGCAGTGAGTTGGGGAACACTGAAGCTTTCTTT.

Written as DNA, the CDR3 is TGTGCCAGCAGTTTACGGCTAGCGGGAGTGGGCACCGGGGAGCTGTTTTTT. This sequence encodes CASSLRLAGVGTGELFF. The chain employs TRBV27 and TRBJ2-2; 10 bases line up with TRBD2. This CDR3 spans 17 amino acids. Germline V gene lookup returns CDR1 MNHEY and CDR2 SMNVEV (reference sequence). V lost 2 bases, J lost 4 bases, and 7 bases stayed unmatched.

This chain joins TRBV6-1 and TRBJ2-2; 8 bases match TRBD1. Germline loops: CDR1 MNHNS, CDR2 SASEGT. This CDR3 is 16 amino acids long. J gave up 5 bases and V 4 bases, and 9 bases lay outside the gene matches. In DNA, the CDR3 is TGTGCCAGCAGTGGAAGCCGGGACAGGAGAACCGGGGAGCTGTTTTTT. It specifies CASSGSRDRRTGELFF.

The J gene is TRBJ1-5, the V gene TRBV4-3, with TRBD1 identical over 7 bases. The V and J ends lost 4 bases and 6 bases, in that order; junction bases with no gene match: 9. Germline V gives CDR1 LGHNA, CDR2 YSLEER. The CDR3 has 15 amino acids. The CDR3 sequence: CASSRGTAGGQPQHF. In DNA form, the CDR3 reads TGCGCCAGCAGCCGAGGGACAGCAGGGGGTCAGCCCCAGCATTTT.

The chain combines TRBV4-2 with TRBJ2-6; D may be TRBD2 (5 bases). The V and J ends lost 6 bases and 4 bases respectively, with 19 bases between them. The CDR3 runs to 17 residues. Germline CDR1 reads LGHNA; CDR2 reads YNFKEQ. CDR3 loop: CASRPEWEGSGANVLTF. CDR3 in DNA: TGTGCCAGCAGACCTGAGTGGGAAGGGAGCGGGGCCAACGTCCTGACTTTC.

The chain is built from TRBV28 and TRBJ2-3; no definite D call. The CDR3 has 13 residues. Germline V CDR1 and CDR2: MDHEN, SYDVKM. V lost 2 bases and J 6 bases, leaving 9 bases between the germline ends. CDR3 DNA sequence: TGTGCCAGCAGTTTACCACTAAGGGATACGCAGTATTTT. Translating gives CASSLPLRDTQYF.

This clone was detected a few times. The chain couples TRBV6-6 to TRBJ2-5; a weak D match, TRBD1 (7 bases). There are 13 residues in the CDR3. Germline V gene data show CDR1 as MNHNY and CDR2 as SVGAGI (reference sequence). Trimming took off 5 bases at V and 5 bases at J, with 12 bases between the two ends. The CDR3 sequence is CASSRGTAETQYF. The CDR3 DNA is TGTGCCAGCAGTCGCGGGACAGCGGAGACCCAGTACTTC.

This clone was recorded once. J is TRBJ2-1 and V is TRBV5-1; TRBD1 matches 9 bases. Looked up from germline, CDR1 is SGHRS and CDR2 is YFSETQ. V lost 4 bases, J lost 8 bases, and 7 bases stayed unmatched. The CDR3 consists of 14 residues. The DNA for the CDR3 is TGCGCCAGCAGCATCGGACAGGGGCGGCATGAGCAGTTCTTC. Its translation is CASSIGQGRHEQFF.

CDR3 region: CASRLGTDTDTQYF. The CDR3 DNA reads TGTGCCAGCAGACTTGGGACCGACACAGATACGCAGTATTTT. This rearrangement joins TRBV2 to TRBJ2-3; D possibly uses TRBD1 or TRBD2 (5 bases each). This CDR3 comprises 14 residues. In germline, CDR1 is SNHLY, CDR2 FYNNEI. V dropped 6 bases and J dropped 2 bases, with 12 bases sitting between them.

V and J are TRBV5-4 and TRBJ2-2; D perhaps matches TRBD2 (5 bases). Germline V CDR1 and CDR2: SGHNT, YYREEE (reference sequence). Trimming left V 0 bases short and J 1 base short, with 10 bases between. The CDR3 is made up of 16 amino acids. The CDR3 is CASSLGLGGNTGELFF. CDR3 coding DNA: TGTGCCAGCAGCTTGGGTTTAGGAGGGAACACCGGGGAGCTGTTTTTT.

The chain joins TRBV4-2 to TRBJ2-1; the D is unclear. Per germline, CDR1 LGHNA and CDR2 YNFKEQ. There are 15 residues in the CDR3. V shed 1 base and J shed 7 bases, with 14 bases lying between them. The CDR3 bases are TGTGCCAGCAGCCAAGGCGCTGGGCCGTTAAATGAGCAGTTCTTC. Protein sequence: CASSQGAGPLNEQFF.

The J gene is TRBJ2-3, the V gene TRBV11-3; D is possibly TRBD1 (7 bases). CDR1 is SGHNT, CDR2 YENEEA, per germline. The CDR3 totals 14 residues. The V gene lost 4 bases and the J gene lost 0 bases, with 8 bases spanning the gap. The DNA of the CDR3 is TGTGCCAGCAGCTCAGGGGGGAGCACAGATACGCAGTATTTT. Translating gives CASSSGGSTDTQYF. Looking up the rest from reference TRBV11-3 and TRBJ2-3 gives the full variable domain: EAGVVQSPRYKIIEKKQPVAFWCNPISGHNTLYWYLQNLGQGPELLIRYENEEAVDDSQLPKDRFSAERLKGVDSTLKIQPAELGDSAVYLCASSSGGSTDTQYFGPGTRLTVL.

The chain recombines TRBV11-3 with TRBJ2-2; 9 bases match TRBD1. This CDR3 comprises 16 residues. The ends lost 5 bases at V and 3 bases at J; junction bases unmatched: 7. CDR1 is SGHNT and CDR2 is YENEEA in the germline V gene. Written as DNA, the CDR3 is TGTGCCAGCAGCAGACCGGGACAGGGCTACACCGGGGAGCTGTTTTTT. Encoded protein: CASSRPGQGYTGELFF.